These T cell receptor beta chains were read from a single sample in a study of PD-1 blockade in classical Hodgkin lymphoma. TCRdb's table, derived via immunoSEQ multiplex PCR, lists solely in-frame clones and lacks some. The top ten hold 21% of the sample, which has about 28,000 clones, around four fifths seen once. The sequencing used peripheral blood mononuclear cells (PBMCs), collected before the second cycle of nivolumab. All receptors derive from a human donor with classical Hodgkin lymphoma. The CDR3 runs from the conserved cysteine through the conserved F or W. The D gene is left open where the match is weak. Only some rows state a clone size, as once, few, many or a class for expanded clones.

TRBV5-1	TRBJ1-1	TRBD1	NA	CASSSTGGGITEAFF	TGCGCCAGCAGCTCGACAGGGGGCGGAATCACTGAAGCTTTCTTT
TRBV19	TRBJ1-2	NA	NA	CASSIGQGSNYGYTF	TGTGCCAGTAGTATCGGGCAGGGATCAAACTATGGCTACACCTTC
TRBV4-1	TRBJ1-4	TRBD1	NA	CASSQAPWDRERPATNEKLFF	TGCGCCAGCAGCCAAGCTCCGTGGGACAGGGAGCGTCCCGCCACTAATGAAAAACTGTTTTTT
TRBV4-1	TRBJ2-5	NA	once	CASSHYPGGGREETQYF	TGCGCCAGCAGCCACTACCCCGGCGGGGGCCGGGAAGAGACCCAGTACTTC
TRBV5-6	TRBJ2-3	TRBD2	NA	CASSLGLAGQDTQYF	TGTGCCAGCAGCTTGGGACTAGCGGGTCAAGATACGCAGTATTTT
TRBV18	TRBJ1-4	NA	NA	CASSNPVGEKLFF	TGTGCCAGCTCAAACCCCGTAGGGGAAAAACTGTTTTTT
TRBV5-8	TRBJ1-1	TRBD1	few	CASSQAGGRDEAFF	TGTGCCAGCAGCCAAGCAGGGGGCCGTGATGAAGCTTTCTTT
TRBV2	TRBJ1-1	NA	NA	CASNEYGPEAFF	TGTGCCAGCAACGAGTACGGCCCTGAAGCTTTCTTT
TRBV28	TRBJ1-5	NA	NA	CASSGGWRPQHF	TGTGCCAGCAGTGGGGGTTGGCGGCCCCAGCATTTT
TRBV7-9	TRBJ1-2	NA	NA	CASGEQGISYGYTF	TGTGCCAGCGGAGAACAGGGTATAAGCTATGGCTACACCTTC
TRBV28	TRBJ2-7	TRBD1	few	CASRSPGQGDEQYF	TGTGCCAGCAGATCACCGGGACAGGGGGACGAGCAGTACTTC
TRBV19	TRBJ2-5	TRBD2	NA	CASSIAGGPTETQYF	TGTGCCAGTAGTATAGCGGGAGGGCCTACGGAGACCCAGTACTTC
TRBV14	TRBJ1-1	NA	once	CASSQRRGRAGEAFF	TGTGCCAGCAGCCAACGACGGGGGCGTGCAGGTGAAGCTTTCTTT
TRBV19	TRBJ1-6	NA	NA	CASSITMAYNSPLHF	TGTGCCAGTAGTATAACCATGGCCTATAATTCACCCCTCCACTTT
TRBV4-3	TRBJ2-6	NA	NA	CASSQDLQGYVLTF	TGCGCCAGCAGCCAAGATTTACAGGGTTACGTCCTGACTTTC
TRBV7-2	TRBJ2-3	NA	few	CASSRGLSTDTQYF	TGTGCCAGCAGCCGAGGACTAAGCACAGATACGCAGTATTTT
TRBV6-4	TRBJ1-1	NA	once	CASRAAENTEAFF	TGTGCCAGCAGGGCGGCAGAAAACACTGAAGCTTTCTTT
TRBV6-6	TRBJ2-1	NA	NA	CASSYMGREQFF	TGTGCCAGCAGTTATATGGGGCGTGAGCAGTTCTTC
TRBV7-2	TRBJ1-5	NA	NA	CASSLVGGQQPQHF	TGTGCCAGCAGCTTAGTTGGGGGGCAACAGCCCCAGCATTTT
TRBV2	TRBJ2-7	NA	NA	CASSVGPEPYEQYF	TGTGCCAGCAGTGTGGGCCCTGAACCCTACGAGCAGTACTTC
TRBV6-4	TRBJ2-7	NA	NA	CASSLPYRVGEQYF	TGTGCCAGCAGCTTACCCTACAGGGTGGGGGAGCAGTACTTC